These 13 T cell receptor beta chains were sequenced from one sample in a study of shared clonotypes between healthy human individuals. Libraries were prepared by immunoSEQ multiplex PCR; TCRdb keeps only in-frame clonotypes and omits some of them. The repertoire holds around 1.9 million clones, with about 92% as singletons. CD8 cells classed as naive were CD45RO-negative and positively selected for CCR7, excluding terminally differentiated effector memory CD45RA+ cells. Sequencing was performed on naive CD8+ T cells from PBMCs. All receptors derive from a man between 18 and 35 years old in good health. Some clones in this sample may be carry-over from other donors' samples.

This clone appeared once. The chain couples TRBV28 to TRBJ2-3, with 10 bases lining up with TRBD1. J was trimmed by 0 bases and V by 7 bases; bases with no gene match: 4. The CDR3 totals 15 residues. CDR1 is MDHEN and CDR2 is SYDVKM in the germline V gene. CDR3 DNA sequence: TGTGCCAGCAATGACAGGGGGCCAAGCACAGATACGCAGTATTTT. This encodes CASNDRGPSTDTQYF.

This chain links TRBV1 with TRBJ2-7; whether TRBD1, the table's D call, matches the DNA was not checked. TRBV1 is given as a pseudogene. The CDR3 extends over 16 amino acids. The CDR3 region has the DNA TGCACCAGCAGCCAAGTTGGGACAAAGCGTACCTACGAGCAGTACTTC. Amino acid sequence: CTSSQVGTKRTYEQYF.

This chain uses TRBV5-6 with TRBJ2-7; D is perhaps TRBD2 (6 bases). Germline V lookup: CDR1 SGHDT, CDR2 YYEEEE. This CDR3 is 14 amino acids long. The ends were cut back, 6 bases at V and 6 bases at J, with 19 bases in the middle. In DNA, the CDR3 is TGTGCCAGCACCACCCTAGCGAGGGTCGGCGAGCAGTACTTC. This sequence encodes CASTTLARVGEQYF. Full variable domain (rest looked up from reference TRBV5-6 and TRBJ2-7): DAGVTQSPTHLIKTRGQQVTLRCSPKSGHDTVSWYQQALGQGPQFIFQYYEEEERQRGNFPDRFSGHQFPNYSSELNVNALLLGDSALYLCASTTLARVGEQYFGPGTRLTVT.

The rearrangement uses TRBV19 and TRBJ2-7, with no clear D. Looked up from germline, CDR1 is LNHDA and CDR2 is SQIVND (reference sequence). V was pared by 3 bases and J by 3 bases, with 9 bases between. This CDR3 region has 13 residues. The CDR3 DNA sequence: TGTGCCAGTAGTATTATTGCCTTCTACGAGCAGTACTTC. Its translation is CASSIIAFYEQYF. The full variable domain, in which reference TRBV19 and TRBJ2-7 provide the parts outside the CDR3, is DGGITQSPKYLFRKEGQNVTLSCEQNLNHDAMYWYRQDPGQGLRLIYYSQIVNDFQKGDIAEGYSVSREKKESFPLTVTSAQKNPTAFYLCASSIIAFYEQYFGPGTRLTVT.

This clone was found once. The chain combines TRBV7-8 with TRBJ1-2, with 9 bases fitting TRBD1. Unmatched junction bases numbered 15, after V lost 5 bases and J lost 5 bases. Per germline, CDR1 SGHVS and CDR2 FQNEAQ. This CDR3 comprises 17 residues. CDR3 sequence: CASSLLLKTGGPYGYTF. CDR3 DNA sequence: TGTGCCAGCAGCCTCCTCTTAAAAACAGGGGGCCCTTATGGCTACACCTTC.

V is TRBV7-6 and J is TRBJ1-1, with a weak D call TRBD1 (6 bases). CDR3 length: 15 amino acids. Germline V gene data show CDR1 as SGHVS and CDR2 as FNYEAQ. Trimming left V 4 bases short and J 0 bases short, with 12 bases between. The CDR3 bases are TGTGCCAGCAGCTCCGGACAGCTCATGAACACTGAAGCTTTCTTT. It is translated as CASSSGQLMNTEAFF. Looking up the rest from reference TRBV7-6 and TRBJ1-1 gives the full variable domain: GAGVSQSPRYKVTKRGQDVALRCDPISGHVSLYWYRQALGQGPEFLTYFNYEAQQDKSGLPNDRFSAERPEGSISTLTIQRTEQRDSAMYRCASSSGQLMNTEAFFGQGTRLTVV.

The chain employs TRBV27 and TRBJ1-5; 7 nucleotides line up with TRBD1. Germline values: CDR1 MNHEY, CDR2 SMNVEV (reference sequence). The CDR3 spans 15 residues. V gave up 5 bases and J gave up 5 bases; unmatched junction bases: 9. CDR3 DNA sequence: TGTGCCAGCAGTACGACCCTTGACAGGGATCAGCCCCAGCATTTT. Protein product: CASSTTLDRDQPQHF.

Comments on this clone: The sample contains more than one DNA sequence encoding this CDR3. The chain couples TRBV21-1 to TRBJ2-7; the table's D call, TRBD1, was not checked against the DNA. TRBV21-1 corresponds to a pseudogene. The CDR3 consists of 14 residues. The CDR3 DNA sequence: TGTGCCAGCAGCAAAGGTCAGGTACCCTACGAGCAGTACTTC. As protein: CASSKGQVPYEQYF.

The chain employs TRBV7-2 and TRBJ1-1; tentative D call: TRBD1 (6 bases). The CDR3 is made up of 13 amino acids. Trimming removed 6 bases at V and 1 base at J, with 9 bases between. Germline V gene lookup returns CDR1 SGHTA and CDR2 FQGNSA. DNA for the CDR3: TGTGCCAGCAGGGGCAGGGGGAACACTGAAGCTTTCTTT. Translation gives CASRGRGNTEAFF. Complete variable domain (other parts from reference TRBV7-2 and TRBJ1-1): GAGVSQSPSNKVTEKGKDVELRCDPISGHTALYWYRQSLGQGLEFLIYFQGNSAPDKSGLPSDRFSAERTGGSVSTLTIQRTQQEDSAVYLCASRGRGNTEAFFGQGTRLTVV.

The chain carries TRBV7-9 and TRBJ1-4; D call uncertain. V shed 6 bases and J shed 6 bases, with 8 bases lying between them. The germline CDR1 and CDR2 sequences are SEHNR and FQNEAQ (reference sequence). The length of the CDR3 is 12 residues. The CDR3 DNA sequence: TGTGCCAGCAGTTCGGGGTATGAAAAACTGTTTTTT. As protein: CASSSGYEKLFF.

J is TRBJ2-2 and V is TRBV4-1, with 10 bases that match TRBD2. This CDR3 has 17 residues. Per the germline V gene, CDR1 is MGHRA and CDR2 is YSYEKL. V trimming: 3 bases; J trimming: 5 bases; junction bases outside the gene matches: 9. As DNA, the CDR3 is TGCGCCAGCAGCCACAGAGCGGGAGGGCCGTCGACCGGGGAGCTGTTTTTT. As protein: CASSHRAGGPSTGELFF.

V and J are TRBV10-3 and TRBJ2-3; D not resolved. The CDR3 extends over 14 amino acids. The V and J ends lost 7 bases and 0 bases respectively, with 11 bases between them. In germline, CDR1 is ENHRY, CDR2 SYGVKD. The CDR3 coding sequence is TGTGCCATCATGCACAAGTTAAGCACAGATACGCAGTATTTT. Its translation: CAIMHKLSTDTQYF.

The V call is TRBV7-8, the J call TRBJ2-7; D is undetermined. Germline V gene data show CDR1 as SGHVS and CDR2 as FQNEAQ. V lost 4 bases to trimming and J lost 0 bases, with 16 bases between them. The CDR3 length is 16 residues. Written as DNA, the CDR3 is TGTGCCAGCAGCTCGACCTGGCCGGAGCTCTCCTACGAGCAGTACTTC. Protein: CASSSTWPELSYEQYF.